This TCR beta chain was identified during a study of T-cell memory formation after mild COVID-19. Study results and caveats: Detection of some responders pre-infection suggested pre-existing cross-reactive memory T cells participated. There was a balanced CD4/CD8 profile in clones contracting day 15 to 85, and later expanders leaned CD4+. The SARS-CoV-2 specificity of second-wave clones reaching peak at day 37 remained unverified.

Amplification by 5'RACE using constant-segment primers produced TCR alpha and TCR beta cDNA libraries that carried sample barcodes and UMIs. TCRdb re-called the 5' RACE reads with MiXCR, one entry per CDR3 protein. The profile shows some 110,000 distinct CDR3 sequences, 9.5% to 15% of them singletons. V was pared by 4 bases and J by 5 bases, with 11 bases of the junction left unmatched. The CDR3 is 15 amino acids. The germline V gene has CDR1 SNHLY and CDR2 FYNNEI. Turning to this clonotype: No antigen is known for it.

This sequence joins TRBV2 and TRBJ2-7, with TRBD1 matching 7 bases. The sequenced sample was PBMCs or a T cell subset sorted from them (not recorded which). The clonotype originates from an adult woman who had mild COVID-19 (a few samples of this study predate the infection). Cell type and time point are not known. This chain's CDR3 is CASSVDLGQLNEQYF. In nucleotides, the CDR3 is TGTGCCAGCAGTGTGGACTTGGGACAGCTCAACGAGCAGTACTTC. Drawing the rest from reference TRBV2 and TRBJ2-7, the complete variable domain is EPEVTQTPSHQVTQMGQEVILRCVPISNHLYFYWYRQILGQKVEFLVSFYNNEISEKSEIFDDQFSVERPDGSNFTLKIRSTKLEDSAMYFCASSVDLGQLNEQYFGPGTRLTVT.